These 6 T cell receptor beta chains share one sample of origin, sequenced in a study of blood T cell repertoires in COVID-19. Assay: immunoSEQ multiplex PCR; the TCRdb copy retains only in-frame clones and omits some. The table has under 200,000 clones, roughly 84% seen once; the top ten hold roughly 2.6%. Sequenced: peripheral blood. The receptors were sampled from a human donor with acute or convalescent COVID-19. The donor label of this sample is uncertain.

The chain couples TRBV19 to TRBJ1-1, with 12 bases identical to TRBD1. The germline V gene has CDR1 LNHDA and CDR2 SQIVND (reference sequence). J was trimmed by 8 bases and V by 5 bases; bases with no gene match: 9. The CDR3 runs to 15 residues. The CDR3 protein is CASSATGTGGEEAFF. CDR3 DNA sequence: TGTGCCAGTAGTGCCACCGGGACAGGGGGCGAGGAAGCTTTCTTT. Together with reference TRBV19 and TRBJ1-1, the CDR3 gives the full variable domain: DGGITQSPKYLFRKEGQNVTLSCEQNLNHDAMYWYRQDPGQGLRLIYYSQIVNDFQKGDIAEGYSVSREKKESFPLTVTSAQKNPTAFYLCASSATGTGGEEAFFGQGTRLTVV.

The J gene is TRBJ2-6, the V gene TRBV9; 8 bases are shared with TRBD1. The CDR3 runs to 15 residues. Germline V gives CDR1 SGDLS, CDR2 YYNGEE. With V trimmed by 3 bases and J by 1 base, 0 bases remained unmatched. CDR3: CASSDRGSGANVLTF. The DNA of the CDR3 is TGTGCCAGCAGCGACAGGGGGTCTGGGGCCAACGTCCTGACTTTC.

The table lists this clone with a count of one. The chain couples TRBV24-1 to TRBJ2-3; weak D call: TRBD2 (6 bases). V was trimmed by 4 bases and J by 1 base, leaving 20 bases between them. The CDR3 has 18 amino acids. CDR1 and CDR2 from the germline V gene are KGHDR and SFDVKD. The CDR3 DNA is TGTGCCACCAGTGAACTAGCCGACGCCCTCCTCGGCACAGATACGCAGTATTTT. This codes for CATSELADALLGTDTQYF.

Details on this clone: Within the sample, other DNA sequences also encode this same CDR3. V is TRBV19 and J is TRBJ1-5, with 7 bases aligning to TRBD1. Germline trimming cut 0 bases from V and 2 bases from J; bases unmatched to any gene: 4. The CDR3 loop spans 16 amino acids. From germline, CDR1 is LNHDA and CDR2 SQIVND (reference sequence). The CDR3 here is CASSIDAQGGNQPQHF. The CDR3, as DNA: TGTGCCAGTAGTATAGATGCCCAGGGGGGCAATCAGCCCCAGCATTTT.

CDR3 in amino acids: CASSLSRDSPLHF. CDR3 in DNA: TGTGCCAGCAGCTTGTCCCGAGATTCACCCCTCCACTTT. The chain recombines TRBV11-3 with TRBJ1-6, with no clear D. The germline gives CDR1 SGHNT, CDR2 YENEEA. This CDR3 region has 13 residues. V dropped 3 bases and J dropped 8 bases, with 8 bases sitting between them.

This chain links TRBV7-3 with TRBJ2-1; tentatively, D is TRBD2 (5 bases). The germline V and J ends were trimmed by 0 bases and 7 bases, with 10 bases remaining between them. The germline V gene encodes CDR1 SGHTA and CDR2 FQGTGA. The CDR3 covers 14 residues. The CDR3 DNA reads TGTGCCAGCAGCTTAACACTAGGTGGGAATGAGCAGTTCTTC. Amino acids: CASSLTLGGNEQFF.